This TCR beta chain was found in a study of T cell responses to AZD1222 COVID-19 vaccine. Across the study: Second-dose recipients at about 4 or about 12 weeks were treated as one pooled group. Study outcomes and limitations: Across the whole spike, CD4 TCRs peaked at regions 160-218 and 743-854. Mostly white British, mostly female donors; authors suggested clonal diversity may be underestimated. Nearly half of spike-specific TCRs reportedly target variant regions that are unmutated in the B.1.351 and B.1.1.7 variants.

The CDR3 has 17 amino acids. V lost 4 bases to trimming and J lost 0 bases, with 16 bases between them. CDR1 and CDR2 (germline): MGHRA, YSYEKL. As regards this clone: Its antigen is unknown.

Sequencing was performed with immunoSEQ multiplex PCR; in TCRdb, only in-frame clones are kept and a portion is missing. The table records roughly 120,000 clones, more than 85% of them present only once. This sequence was found in an adult in good health. This material consisted of peripheral blood, taken on day 0 of AZD1222 vaccination. V gene TRBV4-1 combines with J gene TRBJ1-3; possibly TRBD1 for D (6 bases). Here the CDR3 reads CASSPSQGLSSGNTIYF. For the CDR3, the DNA is TGCGCCAGCAGCCCAAGCCAGGGGCTAAGCTCTGGAAACACCATATATTTT.